Listed here is a single T cell receptor (beta chain). RNA was extracted with the RNeasy kit, and a quantity of about 0.45 to 1 ug was reverse transcribed using random hexamers. TCRdb re-called the immunoSEQ multiplex PCR reads through MiXCR, storing one row per CDR3 protein. The sample lists tens of thousands of distinct CDR3 sequences, 95% seen once, with roughly 0.5% in the top ten. Trimming took off 2 bases at V and 1 base at J, with 10 bases between the two ends. This CDR3 region has 14 residues. Germline V gene sequence: CDR1 SGHNT, CDR2 YYREEE (reference sequence). The sample belongs to a study of CD8 T cells in Susac syndrome. Negative magnetic isolation gave CD8+ and CD4+ cells; FACS enriched CD8+ TEMRA.

Sequenced input: CD8+ T cells from PBMCs. The rearrangement links TRBV5-4 to TRBJ2-7; no firm D call. This clonotype was sampled from a human donor with Susac syndrome. CDR3 sequence (DNA): TGTGCCAGCAGCTTTACGACGGATTCCTACGAGCAGTACTTC. It yields the protein CASSFTTDSYEQYF.